The 15 T cell receptor beta chains in this list originate from one sample, sequenced in a study of T cells in Graves' hyperthyroidism and ophthalmopathy. Researchers amplified the TCR beta CDR3 regions from RNA transcripts. HTBI primers were the set used in a first-round RT-PCR of the TCR CDR3. From the multiplex PCR reads, TCRdb called clonotypes with MiXCR, one entry per CDR3 protein. The repertoire includes about half a million distinct CDR3 sequences, around 24% of them detected once, and about 11% sits in the top ten. The source material was blood. The receptors derive from a woman in her twenties or thirties with Graves' ophthalmopathy.

This clonotype was counted only a few times. The chain is built from TRBV10-3 and TRBJ2-7; D remains unclear. CDR3 length: 13 residues. CDR1 and CDR2 (germline): ENHRY, SYGVKD. The V and J ends lost 0 bases and 0 bases respectively, with 3 bases between them. The CDR3 here is CAISESISYEQYF. CDR3 nucleotide sequence: TGTGCCATCAGTGAGTCGATCTCCTACGAGCAGTACTTC.

This chain connects TRBV19 to TRBJ2-7; 11 nucleotides agree with TRBD1. The CDR3 has 14 residues. V lost 4 bases and J lost 4; bases outside the gene matches: 3. Germline assignment: CDR1 LNHDA and CDR2 SQIVND (reference sequence). The CDR3 DNA follows: TGTGCCAGTAGTACGGGACAGGGGGTATACGAGCAGTACTTC. This translates into CASSTGQGVYEQYF.

The chain joins TRBV7-2 to TRBJ2-7, with 9 nucleotides matching TRBD2. V was pared by 5 bases and J by 2 bases, with 4 bases of the junction left unmatched. The CDR3 is made up of 14 amino acids. The germline gives CDR1 SGHTA, CDR2 FQGNSA. The CDR3 DNA reads as TGTGCCAGCAGCGAGGGACTAGCCCCCTACGAGCAGTACGTC. Amino acids: CASSEGLAPYEQYV.

This clonotype came up many times. V usage is TRBV27 and J usage is TRBJ1-2; D is unclear. V lost 0 bases and J 3 bases, leaving 11 bases between the germline ends. This CDR3 has 15 amino acids. Germline CDR1 MNHEY, CDR2 SMNVEV (reference sequence). The CDR3 DNA reads as TGTGCCAGCAGTTTATCCGGGCTCGGTTACTATGGCTACACCTTC. This translates into CASSLSGLGYYGYTF.

This clonotype was seen ten or more times. The genes are TRBV12-3 or TRBV12-4 and TRBJ1-2; TRBD1 matches 7 bases. The junction had 8 bases not matched to a gene; V was cut back by 3 bases and J by 4 bases. The CDR3 extends over 15 amino acids. CDR3 nucleotide sequence: TGTGCCAGCAGTTTGGGGGACAGATCGGGCTATGGCTACACCTTC. This encodes CASSLGDRSGYGYTF.

At least ten counts were recorded for this clonotype. The V gene is TRBV9, the J gene TRBJ2-2; D remains ambiguous. The CDR3 runs 14 residues. Deletions cut 0 bases from V and 4 bases from J, with 7 bases between. Germline CDR1 reads SGDLS; CDR2 reads YYNGEE. CDR3 region: CASSVGGFTGELFF. CDR3 nucleotide sequence: TGTGCCAGCAGCGTAGGAGGCTTCACCGGGGAGCTGTTTTTT.

The V call is TRBV15, the J call TRBJ2-7; tentatively, D is TRBD1 (5 bases). Trimming cost V 3 bases and J 4 bases, with 10 bases left between them. The CDR3 loop spans 13 amino acids. CDR1 is LNHNV, CDR2 YYDKDF, per germline (reference sequence). The CDR3 nucleotides read TGTGCCACCAGCAGTGATACAGGTTACGAGCAGTACTTC. This codes for CATSSDTGYEQYF.

This clonotype was observed at least ten times. The chain employs TRBV2 and TRBJ1-1, with D uncertain. Trimming left V 1 base short and J 11 bases short, with 8 bases between. In germline, CDR1 is SNHLY, CDR2 FYNNEI. CDR3 length: 11 amino acids. The CDR3 DNA reads TGTGCCAGCAGTGAAGGTGCCAGGGCTTTCTTT. Residues: CASSEGARAFF.

This clonotype has ten or more counts. The chain has TRBV6-1 and TRBJ1-1; D is undetermined. CDR3 size: 13 residues. V was shortened by 7 bases and J by 4 bases, with 13 bases between the two germline ends. Germline lookup yields CDR1 MNHNS and CDR2 SASEGT. CDR3 amino acids: CASNGASLTEAFF. CDR3 coding DNA: TGTGCCAGCAATGGTGCAAGCCTCACTGAAGCTTTCTTT.

V gene TRBV20-1 combines with J gene TRBJ2-7; TRBD2 matches 12 bases. After removal of 3 bases from V and 6 bases from J, the junction contained 6 bases not matched to a gene. CDR1 is DFQATT, CDR2 SNEGSKA, per germline (reference sequence). CDR3 length equals 14 residues. The CDR3, as DNA: TGCAGTGCTAGGACGCCGGGACTAGCGGGCGAGCAGTACTTC. Protein product: CSARTPGLAGEQYF.

This clonotype was detected many times. The chain is built from TRBV11-1 and TRBJ2-5; weak D call: TRBD2 (6 bases). Germline V lookup: CDR1 SGHAT, CDR2 FQDESV (reference sequence). CDR3 length: 15 residues. Trimming took 5 bases from V and 5 from J, leaving 18 bases between them. CDR3 amino acids: CASSNFLAIGETQYF. CDR3 DNA: TGTGCCAGCAGCAACTTCCTAGCGATCGGGGAGACCCAGTACTTC.

This clonotype has at least ten counts. The rearrangement uses TRBV11-1 and TRBJ1-1, with D tentatively TRBD1 (5 bases). The CDR3 runs to 15 residues. Trimming took 5 bases from V and 3 from J, leaving 16 bases between them. The germline gives CDR1 SGHAT, CDR2 FQDESV (reference sequence). CDR3 loop: CASSPGRGRYTEAFF. CDR3 in DNA: TGTGCCAGCAGCCCGGGGCGGGGGAGGTACACTGAAGCTTTCTTT.

At least ten counts were recorded for this clonotype. The rearrangement uses TRBV15 and TRBJ1-1; D is uncertain. Germline V gives CDR1 LNHNV, CDR2 YYDKDF (reference sequence). The V end was cut by 0 bases, the J end by 2 bases, with 7 bases between. The CDR3 is made up of 14 amino acids. The CDR3 sequence: CATSRDRLNTEAFF. The CDR3 DNA reads TGTGCCACCAGCAGAGACAGATTAAACACTGAAGCTTTCTTT.

A few counts support this clonotype. The chain joins TRBV12-3 or TRBV12-4 to TRBJ1-5; a possible D gene is TRBD1 (5 bases). This CDR3 comprises 14 residues. Trimming shortened V by 5 bases and J by 3 bases, and 11 bases separated the two germline ends. CDR3 DNA: TGTGCCAGCAGTAGGGGTACCGCCAATCAGCCCCAGCATTTT. Encoded protein: CASSRGTANQPQHF.

This chain's CDR3 is CASSYRTGQIFYMNTEAFF. The DNA for the CDR3 is TGTGCCAGCAGTTACCGGACAGGGCAGATTTTTTACATGAACACTGAAGCTTTCTTT. The chain couples TRBV6-2 or TRBV6-3 to TRBJ1-1, with 8 bases aligning to TRBD1. Unmatched junction bases numbered 14, after V lost 2 bases and J lost 0 bases. The germline CDR1 and CDR2 sequences are MNHEY and SVGEGT. CDR3 length: 19 residues.